This T cell receptor beta chain was recorded in a study of T-cell reconstitution after alpha-beta-depleted transplantation in children. Overall study results and limits: Newly produced T cells mostly accounted for T-cell counts and diversity one year post-transplant. TCRbeta diversity was high at day 60 in some patients (a result of surviving recipient T cells and thymic progenitors). At around two months after transplant, the alpha-beta T cells were reportedly derived from several hundred expanded clones that came from non-depleted graft cells.

This clonotype was seen a handful of times. Its antigen is unknown. TCRbeta library construction was performed incorporating unique molecular identifiers. TCRdb ran MiXCR on the PCR reads and lists one entry per CDR3 protein. Seen here are a few hundred thousand distinct CDR3 sequences, over 20% observed once, and the top ten hold 30% to 45%. This specimen consisted of PBMCs, obtained before TCRalphabeta/CD19-depleted stem cell transplant. The receptor was isolated from a boy less than two years old with Wiskott-Aldrich syndrome, due to receive a stem cell transplant.

CDR3 sequence (DNA): TGCAGTGCTAGCTTTGCCGAGGGACAGGGCTCTGAAGCTTTCTTT. This gives the protein CSASFAEGQGSEAFF. This sequence joins TRBV20-1 and TRBJ1-1; 9 bases are a match to TRBD1. V lost 3 bases, J lost 6 bases, and 11 bases stayed unmatched. From germline, CDR1 is DFQATT and CDR2 SNEGSKA (reference sequence). The CDR3 spans 15 residues.